This T cell receptor beta chain was captured in a study of breast tumors, draining lymph nodes, adjacent tissues. From the multiplex PCR reads, TCRdb called clonotypes with MiXCR, one entry per CDR3 protein. The sample lists approximately 210,000 distinct CDR3 sequences, about 30% occurring once. Axillary draining lymph nodes of breast cancer patients supplied the node samples. CDR3 length: 12 amino acids. Trimming cost V 5 bases and J 8 bases, with 10 bases left between them. CDR1 SGHTA and CDR2 FQGNSA come from the germline V gene. Sequenced: axillary lymph node tissue. This sequence joins TRBV7-2 and TRBJ1-5; D unresolved. The receptor was derived from a female donor with breast cancer. Some clones in this sample may be carry-over from other donors' samples. The CDR3, as DNA: TGTGCCAGCAGCCGAAAAATGGAGCCCCAGCATTTT. This sequence encodes CASSRKMEPQHF.